This T cell receptor (beta chain) was identified in a study of spatial heterogeneity in lung cancer (dated by TCRdb to the late 2010s). At the level of the whole study: Donors were some 78 patients with early-stage, untreated non-small cell lung cancer from the lung TRACERx cohort. Follow-up PBMC samples were sequenced whenever available, and the median time to follow-up was roughly 22 months after resection. The study linked features of the TCR repertoire to counts of nonsynonymous mutations, which were determined by whole-exome sequencing of tumor tissue. More beta-chain than alpha-chain transcripts were consistently detected, likely reflecting higher beta-chain transcript abundance. TCR alpha and beta repertoires were quantitatively compared across multiple tumor regions, matched nontumor lung and blood in non-small cell lung cancer. Both alpha and beta chains were TCR-sequenced in around 220 tumor regions, 64 matched nontumor lung samples and over 55 PBMC samples obtained at surgery. In the raw uncorrected reads, each unique combination of TCR and UMI appeared on average more than ten times. Study-wide conclusions, independent of this receptor: Only approximately 13 patients were included in the comparisons of baseline and follow-up blood repertoires. Additional single-cell paired TCR alpha and beta sequencing was considered necessary to confirm, at a functional level, the hypothesis that regional TCRs recognize regional mutations. Ubiquitous expanded tumor TCRs were found in blood more often at tumor resection than at routine follow-up.

Ten or more counts support this clonotype. The antigen it binds to is not known. Base-call qualities are not available, and no considerably larger clone is one nucleotide away. Receptor amplification or capture employed 5' RACE. TCRdb records NextSeq 500 as the sequencer. The TCR library protocol attached a unique molecular identifier to each TCR cDNA molecule to allow correction of PCR and sequencing errors. The original methods were these. TCR identification, UMI-based error correction and CDR3 extraction were performed with Decombinator tools. Expanded TCRs were defined as those above a frequency of 2 per 1,000, corresponding to the top 1% of the tumor frequency distribution. Rényi diversity was computed with the R vegan package after subsampling each repertoire 100 times to 5,000 TCRs. CDR3 similarity networks were built from amino acid triplet string-kernel similarity, with CDR3s being connected when pairwise similarity was above 0.82. TCRdb reran the public reads through fastp at Q25 and MiXCR, keeping productive beta chains. Each record represents a unique CDR3 protein, reported with the most common genes and DNA among its rows. The V and J calls shown here were made by TCRdb, not taken from the authors' results. The sample table records about 25,000 distinct CDR3 sequences; about 6% of these occur just once. Clones ranked in the top ten supply 22% of the sample.

Interpreted using the paper, the time point label stands for: blood at routine non-recurrence follow-up after resection. TCR sequencing used whole RNA extracted from tumor and nontumor lung tissue, or from cryopreserved PBMC samples, without cell sorting. A patient was chosen for TCR sequencing only when enough RNA was available from at least two tumor regions. The receptor was derived from a male donor with early-stage non-small cell lung cancer. Sequencing used PBMCs, obtained at follow-up.

This receptor has the CDR3 CASSPRLTEAFF. Read as DNA, the sequence is TGTGCCAGCTCACCCCGTCTCACTGAAGCTTTCTTT. The V gene is TRBV18 and the J gene is TRBJ1-1; confidence is insufficient to name the D gene. CDR1 and CDR2 (KGHSH, LQKENI) derive from the germline V gene. Deletion took 3 bases off V and 4 bases off J, with a span of 6 bases between the germline ends. Including the terminal cysteine and phenylalanine, the CDR3 comprises 12 residues. Of all the DNA, just the CDR3 is kept, 36 bases in frame from base 1.